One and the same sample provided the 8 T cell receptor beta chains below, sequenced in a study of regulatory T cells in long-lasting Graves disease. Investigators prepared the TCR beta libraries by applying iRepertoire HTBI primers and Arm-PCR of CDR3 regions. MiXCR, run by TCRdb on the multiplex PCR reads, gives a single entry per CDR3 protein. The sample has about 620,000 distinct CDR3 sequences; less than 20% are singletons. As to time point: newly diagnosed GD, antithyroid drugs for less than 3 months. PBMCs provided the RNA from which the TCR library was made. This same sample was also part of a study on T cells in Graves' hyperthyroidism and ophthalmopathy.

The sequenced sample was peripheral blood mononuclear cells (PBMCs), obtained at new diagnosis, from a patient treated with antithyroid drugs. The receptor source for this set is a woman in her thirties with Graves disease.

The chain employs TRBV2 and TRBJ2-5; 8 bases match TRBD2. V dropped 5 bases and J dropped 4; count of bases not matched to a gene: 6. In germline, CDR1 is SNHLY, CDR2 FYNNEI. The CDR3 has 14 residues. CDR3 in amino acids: CASSRTSTGETQYF. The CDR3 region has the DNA TGTGCCAGCAGTAGGACTAGCACGGGAGAGACCCAGTACTTC.

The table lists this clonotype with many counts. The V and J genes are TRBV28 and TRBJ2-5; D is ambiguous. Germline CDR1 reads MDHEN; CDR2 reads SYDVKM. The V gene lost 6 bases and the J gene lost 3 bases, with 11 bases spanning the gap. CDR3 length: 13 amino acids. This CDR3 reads CASSSGREETQYF. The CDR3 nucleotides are TGTGCCAGCAGCTCAGGCCGGGAAGAGACCCAGTACTTC.

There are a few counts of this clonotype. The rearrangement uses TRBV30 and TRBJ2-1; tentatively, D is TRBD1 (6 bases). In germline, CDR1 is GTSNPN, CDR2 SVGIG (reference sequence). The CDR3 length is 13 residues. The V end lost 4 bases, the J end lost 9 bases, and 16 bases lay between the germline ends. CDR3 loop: CAWTRTGRGEQFF. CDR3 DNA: TGTGCCTGGACTAGAACAGGGAGAGGTGAGCAGTTCTTC.

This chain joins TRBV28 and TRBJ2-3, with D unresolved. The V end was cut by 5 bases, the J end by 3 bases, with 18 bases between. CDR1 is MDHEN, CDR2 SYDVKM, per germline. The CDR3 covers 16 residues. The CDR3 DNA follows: TGTGCCAGCAGTAGTCGCCGGAGATCGGTTACAGATACGCAGTATTTT. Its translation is CASSSRRRSVTDTQYF.

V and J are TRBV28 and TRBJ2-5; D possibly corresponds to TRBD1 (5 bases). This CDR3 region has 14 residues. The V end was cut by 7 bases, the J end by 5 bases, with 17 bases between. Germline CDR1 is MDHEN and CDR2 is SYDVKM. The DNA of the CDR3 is TGTGCCAGCAAAACCCAAGGGGTTTGGGAGACCCAGTACTTC. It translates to CASKTQGVWETQYF. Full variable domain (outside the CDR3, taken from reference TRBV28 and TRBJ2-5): DVKVTQSSRYLVKRTGEKVFLECVQDMDHENMFWYRQDPGLGLRLIYFSYDVKMKEKGDIPEGYSVSREKKERFSLILESASTNQTSMYLCASKTQGVWETQYFGPGTRLLVL.

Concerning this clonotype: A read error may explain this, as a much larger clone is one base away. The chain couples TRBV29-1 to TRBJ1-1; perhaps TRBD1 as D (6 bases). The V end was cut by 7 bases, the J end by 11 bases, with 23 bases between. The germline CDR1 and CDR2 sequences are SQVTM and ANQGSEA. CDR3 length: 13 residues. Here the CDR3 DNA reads TGCAGCGCCGGGAGGGAAAACAGGGTAGGCGCTTTCTTT. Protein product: CSAGRENRVGAFF.

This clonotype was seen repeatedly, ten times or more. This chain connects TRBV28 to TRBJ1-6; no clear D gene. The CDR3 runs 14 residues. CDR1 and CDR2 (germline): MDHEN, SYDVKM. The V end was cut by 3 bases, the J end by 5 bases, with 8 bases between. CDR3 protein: CASSFLRDNSPLHF. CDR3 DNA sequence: TGTGCCAGCAGTTTTCTCAGAGATAATTCACCCCTCCACTTT.

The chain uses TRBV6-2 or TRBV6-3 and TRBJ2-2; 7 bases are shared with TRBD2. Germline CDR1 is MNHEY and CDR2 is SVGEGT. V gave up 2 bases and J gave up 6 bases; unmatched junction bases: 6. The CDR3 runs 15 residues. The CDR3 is CASSYTAAGAGELFF. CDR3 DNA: TGTGCCAGCAGTTACACGGCCGCGGGGGCCGGGGAGCTGTTTTTT.